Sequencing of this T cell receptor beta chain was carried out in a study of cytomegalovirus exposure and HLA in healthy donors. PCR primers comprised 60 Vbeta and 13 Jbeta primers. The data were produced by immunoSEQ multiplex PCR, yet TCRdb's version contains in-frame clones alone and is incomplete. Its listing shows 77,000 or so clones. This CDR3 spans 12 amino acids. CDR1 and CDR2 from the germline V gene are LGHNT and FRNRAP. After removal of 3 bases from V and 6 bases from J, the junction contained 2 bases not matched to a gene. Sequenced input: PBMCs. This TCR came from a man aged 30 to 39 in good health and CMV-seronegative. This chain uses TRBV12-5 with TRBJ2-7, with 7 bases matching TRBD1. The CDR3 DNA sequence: TGTGCTAGTGGTTTCTCAGGGGGCGAGCAGTACTTC. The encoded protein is CASGFSGGEQYF.